This T cell receptor (beta chain) was obtained from a study of PD-1 blockade in mismatch repair-deficient tumors. Background on the study: Patients had more than ten mismatch repair-deficient cancer types, all previously treated and progressing.

Only in-frame clones appear in the TCRdb table, and some are missing; sequencing was by immunoSEQ multiplex PCR. The table lists some 100,000 clones, 70% to 85% of them singletons. This clone was recorded once. Its specificity is not known. Notes on the study in general: After pembrolizumab, tumor-resident clones rose rapidly, then generally contracted before radiologic responses.

Mismatch repair deficiency was confirmed in all patients, by PCR or immunohistochemistry. The TCR-sequenced patients were three responders to pembrolizumab. The CDR3 has 15 amino acids. The germline V gene encodes CDR1 SGHVS and CDR2 FQNEAQ. V was cut by 2 bases and J by 5 bases, with 13 bases left in between. V and J are TRBV7-8 and TRBJ1-5; weak D call: TRBD1 (5 bases). The source material was peripheral blood, sampled about eight months after starting pembrolizumab. The origin of this receptor is an adult with mismatch repair-deficient cancer. This chain's CDR3 is CASSLRGGWDQPQHF. The CDR3 DNA follows: TGTGCCAGCAGCTTAAGGGGAGGATGGGATCAGCCCCAGCATTTT.